Sequencing of this T cell receptor beta chain was carried out in a study of blood T cell repertoires in COVID-19 (dated by TCRdb to 2020 to 2022). Study-wide context: The collaborator samples originated in the United States, Italy and Spain and spanned the acute and convalescent phases of COVID-19. The prospective study material was composed of cDNA or gDNA derived from T cells, B-cell-depleted T cells, or PBMCs. Subjects who had been exposed to COVID-19, were actively infected with it, or had recovered from it provided the deeply sampled blood TCRbeta repertoires that made up the dataset. The repertoires were released in a freely available public database intended as a resource for research on the immune response to SARS-CoV-2. Samples came from the ongoing ImmuneRACE study (first 160 participants) plus 1,254 subjects from 6 global collaborators. A de-identified subject ID, COVID-19 status, age in years and sex were almost always included in the sample metadata. HLA class I and class II types, where available, came from metadata supplied by the sample provider rather than from assay-based typing.

Including the terminal cysteine and phenylalanine, the CDR3 comprises 14 residues. The retained sequence is limited to the CDR3, 42 bases, with the frame set at the first base. CDR1 and CDR2, looked up from the germline V gene, are SGHRS and YFSETQ. Deletion took 1 base off V and 9 bases off J, with a span of 16 bases between the germline ends. Points on this clone: This clone's antigen is unknown. It has no much larger one-base neighbor in the sample; base qualities were not kept.

Each collaborating institution followed its own protocols to collect whole blood in K2EDTA tubes. For TCRbeta analysis, collaborators shipped samples in one of three forms: frozen whole blood, isolated PBMCs, or DNA extracted from either of those sample types. TCRbeta CDR3 regions were amplified from genomic DNA using the immunoSEQ Assay, a bias-controlled multiplex PCR. In the authors' own workflow: The number of nucleated cells in each sample was estimated from the amplification of reference gene primers within the assay. To quantify the absolute abundance of each unique TCRbeta CDR3 rearrangement, sequence reads were collapsed and filtered. For each sample, productive Simpson clonality was calculated as the square root of Simpson's diversity index over productive rearrangements. TCRdb carries this immuneACCESS record with in-frame sequences only. Its versions omit some clonotypes, under half of them owing to an unresolved V gene in the studies checked, with the rest unexplained. V and J calls and clone size follow that table, whereas D and trimming were derived from the DNA. This sample is represented by 95,000 to 150,000 clones; about four fifths of them were singletons. The ten largest clones capture more than 4.5% of the sample.

Findings and caveats that apply to the study as a whole: Clinical and demographic metadata were provided uncurated, with the amount varying by source and participant.

The sequence was obtained from a woman aged 70-85 years with acute or convalescent COVID-19. The specimen was peripheral blood. The rearrangement joined TRBV5-1 to TRBJ2-5; TRBD1 is a possible D gene, resting on 6 matching bases. The CDR3 protein sequence reads: CASSLTGKGESQYF. The DNA sequence is as follows: TGCGCCAGCAGCTTGACAGGGAAAGGGGAATCCCAGTACTTC.